A single sample gave rise to the 12 T cell receptor beta chains below, sequenced in a study of OX40 agonist ivuxolimab in advanced cancers. This table comes from immunoSEQ multiplex PCR, and its TCRdb copy is limited to in-frame clones, with some not included. The table has around 64,000 clones, around 84% seen once. The specimen was CD4+ or CD8+ T cells sorted from blood, collected in a trial of the OX40 agonist ivuxolimab. The receptor source for this set is an adult with an advanced solid tumor such as melanoma, head and neck, liver or kidney cancer.

The chain joins TRBV4-1 to TRBJ1-2, with D unclear. Germline V gene lookup returns CDR1 MGHRA and CDR2 YSYEKL. Trimming stripped 1 base from V and 2 bases from J, with 11 bases between. The length of the CDR3 is 15 residues. The CDR3 DNA reads as TGCGCCAGCAGCCAAGTGTTGGGCCAGAACTATGGCTACACCTTC. This codes for CASSQVLGQNYGYTF.

This clone was seen a handful of times. This chain uses TRBV7-9 with TRBJ2-2, with 10 positions matching TRBD1. V lost 5 bases and J lost 5; bases outside the gene matches: 5. From germline, CDR1 is SEHNR and CDR2 FQNEAQ (reference sequence). CDR3 size: 15 residues. The CDR3 protein is CASSTRTGGTGELFF. For the CDR3, the DNA is TGTGCCAGCAGCACAAGGACAGGGGGGACCGGGGAGCTGTTTTTT.

The chain has TRBV18 and TRBJ2-1, with 10 bases identical to TRBD2. Germline V lookup: CDR1 KGHSH, CDR2 LQKENI. The CDR3 is 15 residues long. The V and J ends lost 8 bases and 7 bases, in that order; junction bases with no gene match: 11. CDR3 loop: CASTSLAGSGNEQFF. CDR3 sequence (DNA): TGTGCCAGCACCTCACTAGCGGGGAGTGGGAATGAGCAGTTCTTC.

In this sample, this clone turned up a few times. The chain joins TRBV10-1 to TRBJ1-2; maybe TRBD1 (5 bases). V lost 5 bases and J lost 4, with 11 bases in between. The CDR3 has 13 residues. Germline V gives CDR1 WNHNN, CDR2 SYGVQD (reference sequence). CDR3 bases: TGCGCCAGCAGTTGCACAGGAGTCTATGGCTACACCTTC. Encoded protein: CASSCTGVYGYTF.

This clone has only one observation. This chain connects TRBV7-8 to TRBJ1-2, with D uncertain. CDR1 is SGHVS, CDR2 FQNEAQ, per germline. V gave up 4 bases and J gave up 0 bases, with 12 bases separating them. The CDR3 loop spans 15 amino acids. The chain's CDR3 is CASSYDGWANYGYTF. Written as DNA, the CDR3 is TGTGCCAGCAGCTACGACGGGTGGGCTAACTATGGCTACACCTTC.

The chain has TRBV2 and TRBJ1-3, with D maybe TRBD1 (6 bases). This CDR3 region has 16 residues. With 5 bases removed from V and 0 bases from J, the gap between germline ends came to 14 bases. The germline V gene encodes CDR1 SNHLY and CDR2 FYNNEI. The CDR3 is CASSRDRLRSGNTIYF. The CDR3 coding sequence is TGTGCCAGCAGTCGAGACAGGCTCCGCTCTGGAAACACCATATATTTT.

The V call is TRBV18, the J call TRBJ1-1; D not resolved. The CDR3 spans 14 residues. V shed 5 bases and J shed 3 bases, with 13 bases lying between them. CDR1 is KGHSH and CDR2 is LQKENI in the germline V gene. The CDR3 DNA reads as TGTGCCAGCTCATCGTCGGGCGGGGACACTGAAGCTTTCTTT. It encodes CASSSSGGDTEAFF.

The rearrangement links TRBV16 to TRBJ1-4; TRBD1 is a possible D gene (6 bases). V dropped 8 bases and J dropped 8 bases, with 21 bases sitting between them. The CDR3 is made up of 15 amino acids. Germline CDR1 and CDR2: KGHSY and FQNENV. CDR3 in amino acids: CASCETAQGGEKLFF. The CDR3 DNA sequence: TGTGCCAGCTGCGAGACGGCACAGGGCGGGGAAAAACTGTTTTTT. The full variable domain, rest sourced from reference TRBV16 and TRBJ1-4, is GEEVAQTPKHLVRGEGQKAKLYCAPIKGHSYVFWYQQVLKNEFKFLISFQNENVFDETGMPKERFSAKCLPNSPCSLEIQATKLEDSAVYFCASCETAQGGEKLFFGSGTQLSVL.

The genes are TRBV2 and TRBJ2-3; unclear D gene. Germline V gives CDR1 SNHLY, CDR2 FYNNEI. The V end lost 2 bases, the J end lost 2 bases, and 23 bases lay between the germline ends. The CDR3 is 19 amino acids. The CDR3 DNA is TGTGCCAGCAGTGAACCCGCCGCGGCCAGGTCATCTTTCACAGATACGCAGTATTTT. Its protein is CASSEPAAARSSFTDTQYF. Supplemented by reference TRBV2 and TRBJ2-3, the full variable domain reads EPEVTQTPSHQVTQMGQEVILRCVPISNHLYFYWYRQILGQKVEFLVSFYNNEISEKSEIFDDQFSVERPDGSNFTLKIRSTKLEDSAMYFCASSEPAAARSSFTDTQYFGPGTRLTVL.

This CDR3 reads CASSVLGTGGNTIYF. The CDR3 DNA reads TGTGCCAGCAGCGTACTGGGTACGGGAGGAAACACCATATATTTT. This sequence joins TRBV9 and TRBJ1-3; D gene ambiguous. This CDR3 is 15 amino acids long. Per germline, CDR1 SGDLS and CDR2 YYNGEE. V was shortened by 1 base and J by 4 bases, with 12 bases between the two germline ends.

The chain links TRBV6-1 to TRBJ2-7, with TRBD2 as a possible D gene (5 bases). CDR1 and CDR2 (germline): MNHNS, SASEGT. This CDR3 is 13 amino acids long. The V end lost 0 bases, the J end lost 4 bases, and 7 bases lay between the germline ends. For the CDR3, the DNA is TGTGCCAGCAGTGAAGCGGAGGTATACGAGCAGTACTTC. This sequence encodes CASSEAEVYEQYF.

For this clone: The junction and the germline gene differ at one end; a read error may be behind it. The CDR3: CASSPRTGPDPSRANVLTF. The CDR3 DNA reads TGTGCCAGCAGCCCCCGGACAGGGCCCGATCCCTCTCGGGCCAACGTCCTGACTTTC. The rearrangement uses TRBV7-2 and TRBJ2-6, with 8 bases aligning to TRBD1. The CDR3 runs to 19 residues. Looked up from germline, CDR1 is SGHTA and CDR2 is FQGNSA.